Listed below are T cell receptor beta chains from one sample, sequenced in a study of shared clonotypes between healthy human individuals. Some clones are missing from TCRdb's copy, which holds only in-frame ones; the method was immunoSEQ multiplex PCR. The sample has approximately 590,000 clones, about 95% seen once. Sequencing was done on a sample of naive CD8+ T cells sorted from blood. All receptors come from a woman aged 30 to 39 in good health. Both conserved end residues are part of each CDR3. The order of the fields is V gene, D gene, J gene, clone size, CDR3 DNA, CDR3 protein. The D gene is left open where the match is weak. Where a row states a size, it is once, few, many or the class of an expanded clone; other rows omit it.

TRBV2,TRBD2,TRBJ2-1,-,TGTGCCAGCAGTCGACTAGCGGGAGGGAACCGGGGGGAGCAGTTCTTC,CASSRLAGGNRGEQFF
TRBV13,-,TRBJ2-1,-,TGTGCCAGCACCTCAGGCCGGGACCAAGCCTACAATGAGCAGTTCTTC,CASTSGRDQAYNEQFF
TRBV28,-,TRBJ1-1,once,TGTGCCAGCAGTTTCACCGGACGTAGGGGGACTGAAGCTTTCTTT,CASSFTGRRGTEAFF
TRBV5-1,TRBD2,TRBJ2-7,-,TGCGCCAGCAGCCCCATCACTAGCGGAACCTACGAGCAGTACTTC,CASSPITSGTYEQYF
TRBV13,TRBD1,TRBJ2-7,-,TGTGCCAGCAGAAATAAGCGTACAGGGGGCTCCCCTGGCGAGCAGTACTTC,CASRNKRTGGSPGEQYF
TRBV27,-,TRBJ2-7,once,TGTGCCAGCAGCTCACCCACAGGGCTTGGAGAGCAGTACTTC,CASSSPTGLGEQYF
TRBV25-1,-,TRBJ2-7,-,TGTGCCAGCATCGGCTCCTCAGGGAGACCCTACGAGCAGTACTTC,CASIGSSGRPYEQYF
TRBV19,TRBD2,TRBJ2-7,-,TGTGCCAGTAGTATAGACGGGGAGGGGACGGACTACGAGCAGTACTTC,CASSIDGEGTDYEQYF
TRBV11-3,TRBD2,TRBJ2-1,-,TGTGCCAGCAGCACACGATCGGACTTAGCGGGAAAAACCAATGAGCAGTTCTTC,CASSTRSDLAGKTNEQFF
TRBV13,TRBD2,TRBJ2-1,-,TGTGCCAGCACTCGAAGCCCCGGGACTAGCTTCAATGAGCAGTTCTTC,CASTRSPGTSFNEQFF
TRBV6-5,-,TRBJ1-6,-,TGTGCCAGCAGTTACTTGGACAGCCGGAATTCACCCCTCCACTTT,CASSYLDSRNSPLHF
TRBV9,-,TRBJ1-5,-,TGTGCCAGCAGCGTAGCTGGGGGTAGCAATCAGCCCCAGCATTTT,CASSVAGGSNQPQHF
TRBV28,-,TRBJ2-6,once,TGTGCCAGCAGTTCCCCTCCTACAGGGCCTGGGGCCAACGTCCTGACTTTC,CASSSPPTGPGANVLTF
TRBV6-6,-,TRBJ1-5,few,TGTGCCAGCAGTTACTCGATCTCAAAAGGGAATCAGCCCCAGCATTTT,CASSYSISKGNQPQHF
TRBV6-5,-,TRBJ1-1,-,TGTGCCAGCAGTTCCCTGGGGGCGAACACTGAAGCTTTCTTT,CASSSLGANTEAFF
TRBV6-5,-,TRBJ2-7,-,TGTGCCAGCAGTTCGACCTTGAGCTACGAGCAGTACTTC,CASSSTLSYEQYF
TRBV29-1,-,TRBJ2-3,-,TGCAGCGTTGCGGCAGGGAACACAGATACGCAGTATTTT,CSVAAGNTDTQYF
TRBV11-2,TRBD2,TRBJ2-1,-,TGTGCCAGCAGCTCAGGTAGCGGGACCTCCTACAATGAGCAGTTCTTC,CASSSGSGTSYNEQFF
TRBV27,TRBD1,TRBJ2-7,-,TGTGCCAGCAGTCACCAGAGACTTCCGAGGACAGGGTCCTACGAGCAGTACTTC,CASSHQRLPRTGSYEQYF
TRBV28,-,TRBJ2-2,-,TGTGCCAGCCGCAACCCGGGGGGCTGGAACACCGGGGAGCTGTTTTTT,CASRNPGGWNTGELFF
TRBV10-1,-,TRBJ1-1,-,TGCGCCAGCAGTGAATTCGGGGCTGAAGCTTTCTTT,CASSEFGAEAFF
TRBV7-2,-,TRBJ2-7,-,TGTGCCAGCAGCTTACTTGACTCCTACGAGCAGTACTTC,CASSLLDSYEQYF
TRBV11-2,-,TRBJ1-5,-,TGTGCCAGCAGCTTAGGCGGGGTTCTAAAGCGCGATCAGCCCCAGCATTTT,CASSLGGVLKRDQPQHF
TRBV27,TRBD2,TRBJ2-1,-,TGTGCCAGCAGTATCACTAGCGGGAGGGCCCACAATGAGCAGTTCTTC,CASSITSGRAHNEQFF
TRBV5-4,-,TRBJ2-3,-,TGTGCCAGCAGCTTGAAAGCAGCTAGCACAGATACGCAGTATTTT,CASSLKAASTDTQYF
TRBV11-2,-,TRBJ2-1,once,TGTGCCAGCAGCTCCTGGGACCCTCAGGGGCCCTCCTACAATGAGCAGTTCTTC,CASSSWDPQGPSYNEQFF